This is a list of T cell receptor beta chains from one sample in a study of CD4 T cells in relation to SARS-CoV-2 and coronaviruses. Antigen specificity for these receptors is unknown. Some clones are missing from TCRdb's copy, which holds only in-frame ones; the method was immunoSEQ multiplex PCR. The sample includes 43,000 or so clones, almost 85% of them seen just once. The specimen was naive CD4+ T cells from PBMCs, cultured in vitro. The origin of the receptors is an adult with COVID-19. Both conserved end residues are part of each CDR3. D genes are given only for firm matches. Some rows have no size entry. The others give once, few or many, or a class for an expanded clone.

d_gene	abundance	v_gene	j_gene	CDR3aa	CDR3nt
.	.	TRBV18	TRBJ1-1	CASSQLEDTEAFF	TGTGCCAGCTCTCAACTTGAGGACACTGAAGCTTTCTTT
.	once	TRBV9	TRBJ2-1	CASSAGTTSYNEQFF	TGTGCCAGCAGCGCCGGGACAACCTCCTACAATGAGCAGTTCTTC
.	once	TRBV20-1	TRBJ2-3	CRITLGDTQYF	TGCAGAATCACTTTAGGGGATACGCAGTATTTT
.	.	TRBV10-3	TRBJ2-7	CAISEPFAWRQYF	TGTGCCATCAGTGAGCCTTTTGCCTGGAGGCAGTACTTC
.	.	TRBV28	TRBJ1-4	CASRNGGTNEKLFF	TGTGCCAGCAGAAACGGGGGAACTAATGAAAAACTGTTTTTT
.	.	TRBV7-2	TRBJ2-7	CASSLELGLSYEQYF	TGTGCCAGCAGCTTAGAACTAGGACTTTCCTACGAGCAGTACTTC
.	.	TRBV19	TRBJ2-5	CATGPTGGETQYF	TGTGCCACGGGACCAACAGGAGGAGAGACCCAGTACTTC
.	.	TRBV6-4	TRBJ2-3	CASSDTRSGPDTQYF	TGTGCCAGCAGTGACACACGAAGTGGGCCAGATACGCAGTATTTT
TRBD1	.	TRBV7-8	TRBJ2-1	CASSLEGQTYNEQFF	TGTGCCAGCAGCTTAGAGGGACAGACATACAATGAGCAGTTCTTC
TRBD1	.	TRBV5-4	TRBJ1-2	CASSPGQRLNYGYTF	TGTGCCAGCAGCCCGGGACAGAGACTAAACTATGGCTACACCTTC
.	.	TRBV6-5	TRBJ2-1	CASSYSRRGEQFF	TGTGCCAGCAGTTACTCGAGGAGGGGTGAGCAGTTCTTC
.	.	TRBV27	TRBJ2-1	CASSLRMPSNEQFF	TGTGCCAGCAGTTTGAGGATGCCTAGCAATGAGCAGTTCTTC
.	once	TRBV6-1	TRBJ1-5	CASSEREGLNQPQHF	TGTGCCAGCAGTGAAAGGGAGGGACTCAATCAGCCCCAGCATTTT
.	once	TRBV11-2	TRBJ2-3	CASSPDPTLTDTQYF	TGTGCCAGCAGCCCGGACCCGACCCTCACAGATACGCAGTATTTT
TRBD1	.	TRBV4-1	TRBJ1-1	CASSVTGTGKTEAFF	TGCGCCAGCAGCGTGACCGGGACAGGGAAGACTGAAGCTTTCTTT
TRBD2	.	TRBV11-3	TRBJ2-1	CASSLEGLAGDEQFF	TGTGCCAGCAGCTTAGAGGGACTAGCGGGAGATGAGCAGTTCTTC
.	.	TRBV11-2	TRBJ2-3	CASSLGLATDTQYF	TGTGCCAGCTCACTGGGACTTGCCACAGATACGCAGTATTTT
.	.	TRBV18	TRBJ2-5	CASSPRVGGQGTQYF	TGTGCCAGCTCACCTCGCGTGGGGGGCCAGGGGACCCAGTACTTC
.	.	TRBV3-1/TRBV3-2	TRBJ1-3	CASSQVGRWGNTIYF	TGTGCCAGCAGCCAAGTGGGCCGGTGGGGAAACACCATATATTTT
TRBD2	.	TRBV5-6	TRBJ2-3	CASSFAGTSGRGADTQYF	TGTGCCAGCAGCTTCGCCGGGACTAGCGGGAGGGGAGCTGATACGCAGTATTTT
TRBD2	few	TRBV5-4	TRBJ2-7	CASSLTVAGVDEQYF	TGTGCCAGCAGCCTAACAGTAGCGGGAGTTGACGAGCAGTACTTC
TRBD2	.	TRBV14	TRBJ2-5	CASSHMRRASGSKETQYF	TGTGCCAGCAGCCACATGCGGCGGGCTAGCGGGAGCAAGGAGACCCAGTACTTC
.	once	TRBV5-1	TRBJ2-4	CASSLAPTEPGAAKNIQYF	TGCGCCAGCAGCTTGGCCCCTACTGAGCCGGGAGCAGCCAAAAACATTCAGTACTTC
.	few	TRBV3-1/TRBV3-2	TRBJ1-2	CASKPTGTNYGYTF	TGTGCCAGCAAACCGACTGGAACTAACTATGGCTACACCTTC
TRBD1	.	TRBV19	TRBJ1-6	CASSIVPGQVNSPLHF	TGTGCCAGTAGTATAGTTCCGGGACAGGTTAATTCACCCCTCCACTTT
.	.	TRBV5-1	TRBJ2-1	CASSLADNEQFF	TGCGCCAGCAGCTTGGCAGACAATGAGCAGTTCTTC
TRBD1	.	TRBV4-2	TRBJ2-5	CASSQRDSQETQYF	TGTGCCAGCAGCCAAAGGGACAGCCAAGAGACCCAGTACTTC
.	.	TRBV27	TRBJ1-3	CASSRNMRGNTIYF	TGTGCCAGCAGTCGTAATATGCGTGGAAACACCATATATTTT
TRBD2	.	TRBV4-3	TRBJ2-1	CASSQDLASGSNEQFF	TGCGCCAGCAGCCAAGATCTCGCTAGCGGGAGCAATGAGCAGTTCTTC
.	.	TRBV18	TRBJ1-5	CASSPGMDQPQHF	TGTGCCAGCTCACCGGGCATGGATCAGCCCCAGCATTTT
.	.	TRBV10-2	TRBJ2-2	CASSESRELFF	TGCGCCAGCAGTGAGTCCCGGGAGCTGTTTTTT
.	.	TRBV3-1/TRBV3-2	TRBJ2-5	CASSLPQGRPQYF	TGTGCCAGCAGCCTCCCACAGGGACGCCCCCAGTACTTC
TRBD2	.	TRBV5-1	TRBJ2-1	CASSSLAGFHNEQFF	TGCGCCAGCAGCTCACTAGCGGGATTCCACAATGAGCAGTTCTTC
.	.	TRBV6-5	TRBJ2-7	CASTADGPLEQYF	TGTGCCAGCACGGCGGACGGTCCTTTAGAGCAGTACTTC
.	.	TRBV7-2	TRBJ2-3	CASSPGVDTQYF	TGTGCCAGCAGCCCAGGGGTGGATACGCAGTATTTT
TRBD2	.	TRBV9	TRBJ2-2	CASSASGTTTGELFF	TGTGCCAGCAGCGCGTCCGGGACTACCACCGGGGAGCTGTTTTTT
.	.	TRBV9	TRBJ2-1	CASSVAADSYNEQFF	TGTGCCAGCAGCGTAGCTGCAGATTCCTACAATGAGCAGTTCTTC
.	.	TRBV15	TRBJ2-3	CATSRDWGLAQSTDTQYF	TGTGCCACCAGCAGAGATTGGGGGCTAGCGCAAAGCACAGATACGCAGTATTTT